This entry describes one T cell receptor (beta chain). Its target is unknown. RNA transcripts provided the source from which TCR beta CDR3 regions were amplified. Initially, a first-round RT-PCR of the TCR CDR3 employed the HTBI primer set. TCRdb itself ran the multiplex PCR reads through MiXCR, one entry per CDR3 protein. The repertoire holds approximately 620,000 distinct CDR3 sequences, with 16% as singletons. CDR1 SGDLS and CDR2 YYNGEE come from the germline V gene. The CDR3 is 14 amino acids. V was shortened by 1 base and J by 7 bases, with 11 bases between the two germline ends. The sample originates from a study of T cells in Graves' hyperthyroidism and ophthalmopathy. Whole-study results and caveats: A 13 V-J model separated ophthalmopathy from stable hyperthyroidism. It was a median approximately 6.9 months before onset that the model predicted ophthalmopathy.

The V and J genes are TRBV9 and TRBJ2-2; D remains ambiguous. This clonotype was obtained from a woman between 35 and 50 years old with Graves' ophthalmopathy. Sequenced material: blood. DNA of the CDR3: TGTGCCAGCAGCGTACGAGACCGCATCGGGGAGCTGTTTTTT. Its translation: CASSVRDRIGELFF.